This section outlines one TCR beta chain sequence together with its context. This CDR3 is 13 amino acids long. CDR1 is SGHTA, CDR2 FQGTGA, per germline. The V and J ends lost 5 bases and 5 bases respectively, with 7 bases between them. The entry originates in a study of blood T cell repertoires in COVID-19. Assay: immunoSEQ multiplex PCR; the TCRdb copy retains only in-frame clones and omits some. The data hold 200,000 to 250,000 clones, with under 95% observed a single time. The TCR originated in a man aged 25 to 40 with acute or convalescent COVID-19. The rearrangement joins TRBV7-3 to TRBJ1-6; D unresolved. What was sequenced was peripheral blood. CDR3 coding DNA: TGTGCCAGCAGCAACAGCAATAATTCACCCCTCCACTTT. Amino acids: CASSNSNNSPLHF.